This TCR beta chain was recovered during a study of blood T cell repertoires in COVID-19. Looking at the study overall: Researchers got acute and convalescent COVID-19 samples from the United States, Italy and Spain.

Data came from immunoSEQ multiplex PCR; TCRdb stores just in-frame clones and leaves some out. The profile shows some 520,000 clones, 75% to 90% of them singletons. V lost 2 bases, J lost 2 bases, and 11 bases lay in between. The CDR3 has 15 amino acids. CDR1 and CDR2 (germline): SGDLS, YYNGEE. One Seattle source followed patients from active infection through their disease course. The V gene is TRBV9, the J gene TRBJ2-1; possible D gene TRBD1, 5 bases. The TCR was taken from a man aged 18 to 35 with COVID-19, enrolled during active disease. The sample was peripheral blood. The CDR3 is CASSVSDSTYNEQFF. CDR3 sequence (DNA): TGTGCCAGCAGCGTCTCTGACAGCACCTACAATGAGCAGTTCTTC.